A single sample gave rise to the 5 T cell receptor beta chains below, sequenced in a study of a mutant IDH1 vaccine in newly diagnosed glioma. This sample's time point: baseline, week 1 (first vaccination visit). Treatment meaning: pre-vaccination baseline after standard-of-care therapy. Only in-frame clones appear in the TCRdb table, and some are missing; sequencing was by immunoSEQ multiplex PCR. This table holds 20,000 to 25,000 clones, 70% to 90% found once. The source material was PBMCs, sampled from a glioma patient treated with radiotherapy, temozolomide or both. These receptors came from a man between 35 and 55 years old with glioma.

The chain combines TRBV7-2 with TRBJ1-2; D gene uncertain. This CDR3 contains 15 residues. Germline CDR1 is SGHTA and CDR2 is FQGNSA. V lost 3 bases, J lost 3 bases, and 14 bases lay in between. CDR3 nucleotide sequence: TGTGCCAGCAGCTTGGCTACGGAGGGATACTATGGCTACACCTTC. This translates into CASSLATEGYYGYTF.

DNA for the CDR3: TGTGCCAGTAGCAGGGGTAAGAACACTGAAGCTTTCTTT. This gives the protein CASSRGKNTEAFF. This rearrangement joins TRBV19 to TRBJ1-1; D may be TRBD1 (6 bases). V was clipped by 6 bases and J by 1 base, with 9 bases between them. Germline V gene sequence: CDR1 LNHDA, CDR2 SQIVND (reference sequence). This CDR3 contains 13 residues.

This clone was picked up one time. V and J are TRBV19 and TRBJ1-1, with D hard to call. The germline V gene encodes CDR1 LNHDA and CDR2 SQIVND (reference sequence). The CDR3 spans 12 residues. Trimming took off 3 bases at V and 4 bases at J, with 6 bases between the two ends. The CDR3 DNA follows: TGTGCCAGTAGTATTGGGAGCACTGAAGCTTTCTTT. It translates to CASSIGSTEAFF.

The rearrangement links TRBV7-9 to TRBJ2-5, with D possibly matching TRBD2 (6 bases). The germline V gene has CDR1 SEHNR and CDR2 FQNEAQ (reference sequence). The CDR3 has 14 residues. V lost 0 bases to trimming and J lost 2 bases, with 7 bases between them. The CDR3 DNA sequence: TGTGCCAGCAGCTTAGCTGGGGGGCAAGAGACCCAGTACTTC. It codes for CASSLAGGQETQYF. The complete variable domain, with remaining parts taken from reference TRBV7-9 and TRBJ2-5, reads DTGVSQNPRHKITKRGQNVTFRCDPISEHNRLYWYRQTLGQGPEFLTYFQNEAQLEKSRLLSDRFSAERPKGSFSTLEIQRTEQGDSAMYLCASSLAGGQETQYFGPGTRLLVL.

V is TRBV18 and J is TRBJ1-2, with no clear D. The CDR3 runs to 12 residues. The germline V and J ends were trimmed by 3 bases and 2 bases, with 4 bases remaining between them. Germline-derived CDR1 and CDR2 are KGHSH and LQKENI. This CDR3 is CASSPDNYGYTF. The CDR3 DNA is TGTGCCAGCTCACCCGACAACTATGGCTACACCTTC. The full variable domain, its missing parts supplied by reference TRBV18 and TRBJ1-2, is NAGVMQNPRHLVRRRGQEARLRCSPMKGHSHVYWYRQLPEEGLKFMVYLQKENIIDESGMPKERFSAEFPKEGPSILRIQQVVRGDSAAYFCASSPDNYGYTFGSGTRLTVV.